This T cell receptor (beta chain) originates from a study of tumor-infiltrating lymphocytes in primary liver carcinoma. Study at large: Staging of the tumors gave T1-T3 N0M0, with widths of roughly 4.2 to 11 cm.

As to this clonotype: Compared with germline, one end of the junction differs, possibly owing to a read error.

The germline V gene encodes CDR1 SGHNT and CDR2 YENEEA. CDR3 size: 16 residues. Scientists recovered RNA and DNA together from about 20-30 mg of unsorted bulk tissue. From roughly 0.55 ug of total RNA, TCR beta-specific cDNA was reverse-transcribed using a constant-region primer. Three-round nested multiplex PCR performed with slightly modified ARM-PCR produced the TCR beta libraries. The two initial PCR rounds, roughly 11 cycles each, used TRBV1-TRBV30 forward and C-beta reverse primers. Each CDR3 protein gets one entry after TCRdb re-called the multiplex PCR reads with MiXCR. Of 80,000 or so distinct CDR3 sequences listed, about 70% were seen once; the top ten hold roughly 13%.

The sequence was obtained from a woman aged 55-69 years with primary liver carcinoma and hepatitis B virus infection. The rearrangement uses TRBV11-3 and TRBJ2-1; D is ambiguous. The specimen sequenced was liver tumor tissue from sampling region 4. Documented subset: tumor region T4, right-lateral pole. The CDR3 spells CASSLGRALLYNEQFF. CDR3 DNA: TGTGCTAGCAGCTTAGGTCGGGCTCTGTTATACAATGAGCAGTTCTTC.